These T cell receptor beta chains were read from a single sample in a study of blood T cell repertoires in COVID-19. Here immunoSEQ multiplex PCR was the method, and the copy in TCRdb shows in-frame clones only, minus some. Here the sample spans about 190,000 clones, 75% to 90% being singletons. The sequencing sample was made of peripheral blood. These receptors were collected from a woman between 40 and 55 years old with acute or convalescent COVID-19. CDR3s include the opening cysteine and the closing phenylalanine or tryptophan. The order of the fields is D gene, J gene, V gene, clone size, CDR3 DNA, CDR3 protein. The D gene is left open where the match is weak. Size tells how often a clone was seen (once, few, many) or the class of an expanded clone, and some rows leave it out.

TRBD2 | TRBJ2-2 | TRBV19 | . | TGTGCCAGTAGCACCCCGGGGGGGAACACCGGGGAGCTGTTTTTT | CASSTPGGNTGELFF
TRBD1 | TRBJ1-5 | TRBV6-5 | . | TGTGCCAGCAGTTCTGACAGGGAGATACATCAGCCCCAGCATTTT | CASSSDREIHQPQHF
. | TRBJ1-5 | TRBV10-3 | . | TGTGCCATCAGCGGGGACAATCAGCCCCAGCATTTT | CAISGDNQPQHF
. | TRBJ1-1 | TRBV11-1 | once | TGTGCCAGCAGCCTCAGGACAGATTCGGGCACTGAAGCTTTCTTT | CASSLRTDSGTEAFF
. | TRBJ2-5 | TRBV5-1 | . | TGCGCCAGCAGCCCTGGGAGTGGAGAGACCCAGTACTTC | CASSPGSGETQYF
TRBD1 | TRBJ1-6 | TRBV7-9 | . | TGTGCCAGCAGCTTAACCGGGACAGTGGCACCCCTCCACTTT | CASSLTGTVAPLHF
. | TRBJ2-7 | TRBV27 | . | TGTGCCAGCAGTTTTTCGGGCTACGAGCAGTACTTC | CASSFSGYEQYF
TRBD1 | TRBJ2-2 | TRBV27 | . | TGTGCCAGCAGTCCCTTGACAGGGATGGACACCGGGGAGCTGTTTTTT | CASSPLTGMDTGELFF
TRBD2 | TRBJ2-5 | TRBV28 | . | TGTGCCAGCACTTCCCCAACGGGACTAGCGGGAATCGAGACCCAGTACTTC | CASTSPTGLAGIETQYF
TRBD1 | TRBJ1-6 | TRBV3-1/TRBV3-2 | . | TGTGCCAGCAGCCTGACAGGGTTTCGTTCACCCCTCCACTTT | CASSLTGFRSPLHF
TRBD1 | TRBJ1-2 | TRBV9 | . | TGTGCCAGCAGCGCGCAGGGGGACTGGGGCTACACCTTC | CASSAQGDWGYTF
TRBD2 | TRBJ2-2 | TRBV24-1 | . | TGTGCCACCAGTAGGTCCCTTGCGGGGGACACCGGGGAGCTGTTTTTT | CATSRSLAGDTGELFF
. | TRBJ1-1 | TRBV27 | . | TGTGCCAGCTCAAAGGGGGTTGGCACTGAAGCTTTCTTT | CASSKGVGTEAFF
. | TRBJ1-2 | TRBV5-1 | . | TGCGCCAGCAGCCTATTCTCATCGGGGGGCTATGGCTACACCTTC | CASSLFSSGGYGYTF
TRBD1 | TRBJ1-2 | TRBV9 | . | TGTGCCAGCAGCGTAGGAGCCGTCGGTTTGGGCGGGACAGGGGGATATGGCTACACCTTC | CASSVGAVGLGGTGGYGYTF
. | TRBJ2-7 | TRBV27 | . | TGTGCCAGCAGTCCAGGGGAGGGGACAAGGACCTACGAGCAGTACTTC | CASSPGEGTRTYEQYF
. | TRBJ1-2 | TRBV27 | . | TGTGCCAGCAGGTCCTCCATAACGCCTAGTAGCTATGGCTACACCTTC | CASRSSITPSSYGYTF
TRBD1 | TRBJ1-4 | TRBV10-3 | . | TGTGCCACCACCCGGGACAGGGGTGAAAAACTGTTTTTT | CATTRDRGEKLFF
. | TRBJ2-1 | TRBV27 | . | TGTGCCAGCAGTCCTTGGGGGCCCCAAGGGCAGTTCTTC | CASSPWGPQGQFF
TRBD1 | TRBJ2-2 | TRBV27 | few | TGTGCCAGCAGTCCTGACAGGACAGGGAGCACCGGGGAGCTGTTTTTT | CASSPDRTGSTGELFF
. | TRBJ2-7 | TRBV29-1 | . | TGCAGCGTCGCAAGGGGCCGAGAAGGAGCCTACGAGCAGTACTTC | CSVARGREGAYEQYF
TRBD1 | TRBJ1-2 | TRBV3-1/TRBV3-2 | . | TGTGCCAGCAGCCAAGATAGTCGACAGGGGGCCTTGAACTATGGCTACACCTTC | CASSQDSRQGALNYGYTF
. | TRBJ1-2 | TRBV5-4 | . | TGTGCCAGCAGCCCCACAGGGACCTTTCAGGGCTACACCTTC | CASSPTGTFQGYTF
. | TRBJ2-5 | TRBV27 | . | TGTGCCAGCAGTCCATCGCAGGGACAAGAGACCCAGTACTTC | CASSPSQGQETQYF
TRBD1 | TRBJ1-6 | TRBV16 | . | TGTGCCAGCAGCCGACAGGGTTCACCCCTCCACTTT | CASSRQGSPLHF
. | TRBJ1-1 | TRBV24-1 | . | TGTGCCACCAGTGACCGGCAGGGGAACACTGAAGCTTTCTTT | CATSDRQGNTEAFF
TRBD1 | TRBJ2-3 | TRBV19 | once | TGTGCCAGTAGTATATTGGACAGGGGGAATACGCAGTATTTT | CASSILDRGNTQYF
TRBD1 | TRBJ2-1 | TRBV6-4 | . | TGTGCCAGCAGTGCGACAGGGGGTTACAATGAGCAGTTCTTC | CASSATGGYNEQFF
. | TRBJ1-1 | TRBV2 | . | TGTGCCAGCATTAGAGACTGGAACACTGAAGCTTTCTTT | CASIRDWNTEAFF
TRBD2 | TRBJ2-7 | TRBV10-3 | . | TGTGCCATCAGGCCCTCCGTAGCGGGGTCATCCTACGAGCAGTACTTC | CAIRPSVAGSSYEQYF
TRBD1 | TRBJ2-3 | TRBV6-1 | . | TGTGCCAGCAGTGATCGGACAGGGCGCACAGATACGCAGTATTTT | CASSDRTGRTDTQYF